The clone carrying this TCR beta chain turned up a few times. The antigen is not known. V gave up 6 bases and J gave up 5 bases, with 5 bases separating them. The CDR3 contains 10 residues. The germline gives CDR1 DFQATT, CDR2 SNEGSKA (reference sequence). Sequencing libraries made from TCR beta cDNA carried unique molecular identifiers. The source material, 1 to 10 million T cells, gave rise to about 460,000 cDNA molecules. TCRdb called the PCR reads again in MiXCR, with one record for every CDR3 protein. The data contain about 820,000 distinct CDR3 sequences, approximately 50% of them seen just once; the ten biggest clones take up roughly 4.4%. This sample stems from a study of post-analysis software for immune sequencing data. Overall study: Patients had relapsing-remitting, secondary progressive or progressive-relapsing multiple sclerosis; some lacked subtype. The study, taken as a whole, reports: F measure clustering grouped samples strongly by preparation batch. Versus controls, multiple sclerosis patients showed significantly lower diversity (normalized Chao1). The five TRBV segments detected at higher frequency in patients than in controls included TRBV5-6, TRBV5-1 and TRBV20-1.

This clonotype was sampled from a girl aged 10-17 years with multiple sclerosis. The sequencing input was blood. The chain recombines TRBV20-1 with TRBJ1-5; D unresolved. CDR3 amino acids: CSAGDQPQHF. CDR3 coding DNA: TGCAGTGCAGGAGATCAGCCCCAGCATTTT.